This entry describes one T cell receptor beta chain. The clone's antigen remains unknown. Per-base quality was not reported, and no clone a single base away is much larger than it. Trimming removed 11 bases from V and 2 bases from J, leaving 15 bases between the germline ends. From its cysteine to its phenylalanine, the CDR3 spans 13 amino acids. Only CDR3 DNA is held: 39 bases, read in frame from base 1. CDR1 is given as MDHEN and CDR2 as SYDVKM, both from the germline V gene. Synthetic TCR analog templates were spiked into each PCR to estimate absolute template abundance from read counts. The immunoSEQ assay used bias-controlled V and J gene primers to amplify TCRbeta CDR3 regions from genomic DNA. Sequencing of rearranged TCRbeta segments was performed at approximately 20X coverage. The paper's processing steps were these. Clustering was used to correct sequencing errors, and CDR3s were annotated against IMGT to assign V, D and J genes. Out-of-frame and stop-codon sequences were excluded, and only productive TCRbeta rearrangements were used in downstream analyses. Clonality was calculated as one minus the Shannon entropy normalized by the log of the number of unique productive sequences. Fisher's exact test with Benjamini-Hochberg correction, at a threshold of adjusted p below 0.01, was used to find clones that differed between time points or between blood and tumor. TCRdb holds this immuneACCESS table with in-frame rearrangements only. Some clones are missing; in checked studies, unresolved V genes explain under half, and the rest has no known cause. For V, J and clone size, that table is used; D and trimming come from the DNA. Here the sample has about 39,000 clones; around 89% occur a single time. Clones ranked in the top ten supply roughly 2.1% of the sample.

This entry belongs to a study of PD-L1 blockade in urothelial cancer (dated by TCRdb to 2015 to 2018). Background for the entire study: Every patient began therapy in the mid-2010s and was given atezolizumab 1,200 mg intravenously every 3 weeks. About 85% of the 29 patients were males with bladder-origin urothelial cancer, and about 60% of the roughly 30 reported a prior smoking history. Patients had an ECOG performance status of 0 or 1 and had received between 0 and 3 prior chemotherapy regimens. Blood samples were analyzed at 3 weeks after treatment start (second dose) and at 6 weeks after treatment start. Blood samples gave median yields of about 150,000 T cells and approximately 80,000 unique TCRs, along with a median clonality of 0.080. The study, an exploratory multi-omic analysis, examined somatic, immune and clinical correlates of response to PD-L1 blockade with atezolizumab in urothelial cancer. TCR sequencing covered pretreatment tumor samples and matched, serially collected peripheral blood taken before and after atezolizumab treatment. Durable clinical benefit meant progression-free survival longer than 6 months, and TCR features were also tested against progression-free and overall survival. In the same patients, pretreatment tumors underwent whole exome sequencing and RNA sequencing in addition to TCR sequencing. Durable clinical benefit was achieved by nine patients and was not achieved by 20 patients. Pretreatment blood TCR-seq was available for twenty-nine patients, at least one posttreatment blood collection was obtained for some 25 patients, and tumor TCR-seq was available for some 25 patients.

A cohort of approximately 31 patients with locally advanced or metastatic urothelial carcinoma, treated at Memorial Sloan Kettering on a trial protocol, was included. Peripheral blood mononuclear cells were collected from each patient pretreatment and during treatment, giving between 1 and 8 total time points per patient. The Qiagen DNeasy Blood extraction kit was used to purify genomic DNA from total PBMCs and tumor samples. PBMCs were collected pretreatment and during treatment, and were isolated and stored as previously described. Findings and caveats that apply to the study as a whole: A pretreatment peripheral blood TCR clonality below the median was linked to improved progression-free and overall survival. At 3 weeks after the start of treatment, tumor-associated TCR clones in peripheral blood had expanded more in patients with durable benefit (n ≈ 23, p = 0.022). Because the sample size was small (n ≈ 30) and many of the analyses were exploratory, the results are meant to be hypothesis-generating.

The sequencing used PBMCs, collected around atezolizumab (anti-PD-L1) treatment. Recombination joined TRBV28 with TRBJ1-1; possibly the D gene is TRBD1, per 5 matching bases. This receptor was taken from a man aged 55 to 69 with urothelial cancer. For the CDR3, the sequence is CALAGGSNTEAFF. In nucleotides, the sequence is TGTGCCCTTGCCGGGGGGTCAAACACTGAAGCTTTCTTT.